What follows describes a single T cell receptor (beta chain). The antigen remains unidentified. In the PCR, 60 Vbeta and 13 Jbeta primers were used. Data came from immunoSEQ multiplex PCR; TCRdb stores just in-frame clones and leaves some out. The profile shows under 200,000 clones, around 80% of them singletons. The record originates from a study of cytomegalovirus exposure and HLA in healthy donors. Study context: A prior analysis found roughly 110 million unique TCR beta sequences from roughly 180 million T cells. Findings of the study overall: Certain sequence variants were highly shared and formed a cluster, and this cluster was likely a sequencing artifact.

V shed 0 bases and J 8 bases; nucleotides not matched to a gene: 18. This CDR3 has 18 residues. The germline gives CDR1 LGHNA, CDR2 YNFKEQ. Material: PBMCs. The rearrangement joins TRBV4-2 to TRBJ1-2; 7 bases map to TRBD1. The sequence was collected from a middle-aged woman in good health and CMV-seronegative. The CDR3 loop reads CASSQDTDRSRSERGYTF. CDR3 bases: TGTGCCAGCAGCCAAGATACGGACAGGTCTCGCTCTGAGCGGGGCTACACCTTC.